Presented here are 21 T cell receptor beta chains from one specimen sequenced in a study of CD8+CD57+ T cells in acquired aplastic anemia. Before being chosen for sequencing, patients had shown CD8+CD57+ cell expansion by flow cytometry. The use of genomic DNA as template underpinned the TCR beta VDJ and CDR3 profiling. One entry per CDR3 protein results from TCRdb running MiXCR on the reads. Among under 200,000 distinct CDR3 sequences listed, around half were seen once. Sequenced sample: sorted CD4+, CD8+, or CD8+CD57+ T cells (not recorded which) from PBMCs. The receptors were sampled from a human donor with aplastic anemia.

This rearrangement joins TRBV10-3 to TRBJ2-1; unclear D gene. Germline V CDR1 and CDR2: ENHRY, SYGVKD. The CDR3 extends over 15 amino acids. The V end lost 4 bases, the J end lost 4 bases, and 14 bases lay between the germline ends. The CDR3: CAISGDRPSYNEQFF. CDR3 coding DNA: TGTGCCATCAGTGGGGATCGACCTAGTTACAATGAGCAGTTCTTC.

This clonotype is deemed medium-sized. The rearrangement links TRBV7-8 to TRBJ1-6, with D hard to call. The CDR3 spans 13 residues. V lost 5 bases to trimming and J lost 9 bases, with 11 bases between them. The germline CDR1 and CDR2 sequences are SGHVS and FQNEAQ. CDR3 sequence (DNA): TGTGCCAGCAGCCCTCAGACGGGTTCACCCCTCCACTTT. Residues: CASSPQTGSPLHF.

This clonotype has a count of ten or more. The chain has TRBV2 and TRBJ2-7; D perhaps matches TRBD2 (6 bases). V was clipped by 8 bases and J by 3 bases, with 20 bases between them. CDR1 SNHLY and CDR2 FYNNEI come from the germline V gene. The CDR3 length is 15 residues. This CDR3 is CASRWDSPRVYEQYF. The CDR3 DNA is TGTGCCAGCCGATGGGACTCCCCGAGAGTCTACGAGCAGTACTTC.

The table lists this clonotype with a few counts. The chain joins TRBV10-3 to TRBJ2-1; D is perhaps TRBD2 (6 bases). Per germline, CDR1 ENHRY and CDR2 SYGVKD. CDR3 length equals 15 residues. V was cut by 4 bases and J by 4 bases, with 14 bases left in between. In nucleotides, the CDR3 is TGTGCCATCAGTGGCGGGGCGGGACGGTACAATGAGCAGTTCTTC. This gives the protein CAISGGAGRYNEQFF.

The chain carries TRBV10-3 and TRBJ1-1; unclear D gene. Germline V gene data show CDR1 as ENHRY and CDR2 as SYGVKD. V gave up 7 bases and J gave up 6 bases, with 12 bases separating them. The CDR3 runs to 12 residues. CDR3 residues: CAIMASGAEAFF. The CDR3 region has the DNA TGTGCCATCATGGCGTCCGGGGCTGAAGCTTTCTTT.

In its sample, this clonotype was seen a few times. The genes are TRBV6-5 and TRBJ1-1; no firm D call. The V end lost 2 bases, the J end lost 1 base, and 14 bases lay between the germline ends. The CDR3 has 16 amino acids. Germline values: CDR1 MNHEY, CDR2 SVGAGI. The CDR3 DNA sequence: TGTGCCAGCAGTTACGGGTCGGGGATCAGGAACACTGAAGCTTTCTTT. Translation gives CASSYGSGIRNTEAFF.

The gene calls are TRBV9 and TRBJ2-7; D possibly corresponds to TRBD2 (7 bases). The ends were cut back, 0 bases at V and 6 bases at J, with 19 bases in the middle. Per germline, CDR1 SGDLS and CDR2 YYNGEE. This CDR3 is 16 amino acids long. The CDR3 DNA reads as TGTGCCAGCAGCGTAGGAACTACGGGGGGCAACCCCGAGCAGTACTTC. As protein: CASSVGTTGGNPEQYF.

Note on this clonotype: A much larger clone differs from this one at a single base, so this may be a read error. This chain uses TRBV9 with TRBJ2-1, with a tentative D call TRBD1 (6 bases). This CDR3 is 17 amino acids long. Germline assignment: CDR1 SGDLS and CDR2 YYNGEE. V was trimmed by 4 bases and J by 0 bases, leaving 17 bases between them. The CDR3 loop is CASSPGSRGSSYNEQFF. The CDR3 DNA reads TGTGCCAGCAGCCCCGGCTCTAGGGGGAGCTCCTACAATGAGCAGTTCTTC.

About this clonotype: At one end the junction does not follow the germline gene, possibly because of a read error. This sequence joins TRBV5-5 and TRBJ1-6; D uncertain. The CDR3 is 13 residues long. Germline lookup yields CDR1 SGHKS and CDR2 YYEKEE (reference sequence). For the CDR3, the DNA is TGTGCCAGCAGCCTCGACGGCTATTCACCCCCCCATTTT. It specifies CASSLDGYSPPHF.

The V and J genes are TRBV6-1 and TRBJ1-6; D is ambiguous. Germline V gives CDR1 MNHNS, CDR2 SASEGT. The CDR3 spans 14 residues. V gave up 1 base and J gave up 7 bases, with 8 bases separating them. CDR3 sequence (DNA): TGTGCCAGCAGTGAAGGGAGCGGGAATTCACCCCTCCACTTT. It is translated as CASSEGSGNSPLHF.

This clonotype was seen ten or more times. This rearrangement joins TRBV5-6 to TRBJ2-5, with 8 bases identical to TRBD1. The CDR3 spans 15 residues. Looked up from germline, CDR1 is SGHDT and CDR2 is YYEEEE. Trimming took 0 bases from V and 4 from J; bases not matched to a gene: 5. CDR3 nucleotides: TGTGCCAGCAGCTTGGGACAGGGGTTGTTAGAGACCCAGTACTTC. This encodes CASSLGQGLLETQYF.

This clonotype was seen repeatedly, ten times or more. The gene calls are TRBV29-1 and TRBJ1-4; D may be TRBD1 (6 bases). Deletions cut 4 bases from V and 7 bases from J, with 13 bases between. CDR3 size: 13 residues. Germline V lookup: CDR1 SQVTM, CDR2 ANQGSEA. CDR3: CSVAEGGGEKLFF. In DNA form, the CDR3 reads TGCAGCGTTGCGGAGGGGGGAGGTGAAAAACTGTTTTTT. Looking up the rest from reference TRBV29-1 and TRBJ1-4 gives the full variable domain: SAVISQKPSRDICQRGTSLTIQCQVDSQVTMMFWYRQQPGQSLTLIATANQGSEATYESGFVIDKFPISRPNLTFSTLTVSNMSPEDSSIYLCSVAEGGGEKLFFGSGTQLSVL.

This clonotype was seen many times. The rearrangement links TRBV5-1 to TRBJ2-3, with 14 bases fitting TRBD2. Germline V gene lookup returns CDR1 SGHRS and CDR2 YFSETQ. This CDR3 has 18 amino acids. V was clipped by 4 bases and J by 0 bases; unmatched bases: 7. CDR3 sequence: CASSQGLAGGVSTDTQYF. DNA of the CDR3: TGCGCCAGCAGCCAAGGACTAGCGGGAGGTGTTAGCACAGATACGCAGTATTTT.

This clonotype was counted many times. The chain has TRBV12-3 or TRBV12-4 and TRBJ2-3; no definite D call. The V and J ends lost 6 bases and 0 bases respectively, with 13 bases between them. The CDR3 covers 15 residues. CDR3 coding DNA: TGTGCCAGCAGCCCAACCTGGGGAAGCACAGATACGCAGTATTTT. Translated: CASSPTWGSTDTQYF.

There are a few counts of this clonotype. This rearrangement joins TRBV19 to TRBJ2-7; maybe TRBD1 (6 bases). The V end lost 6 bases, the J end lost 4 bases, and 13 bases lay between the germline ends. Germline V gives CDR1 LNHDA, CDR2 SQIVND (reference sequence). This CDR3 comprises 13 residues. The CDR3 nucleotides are TGTGCCAGTAGCTCACAGGGTAGGTACGAGCAGTACTTC. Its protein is CASSSQGRYEQYF.

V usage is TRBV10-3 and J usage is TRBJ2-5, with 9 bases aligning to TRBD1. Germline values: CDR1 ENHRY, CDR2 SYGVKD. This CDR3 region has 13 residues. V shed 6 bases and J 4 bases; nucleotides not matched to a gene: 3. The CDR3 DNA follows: TGTGCCATCAGAAAGACAGGGGGAGAGACCCAGTACTTC. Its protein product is CAIRKTGGETQYF.

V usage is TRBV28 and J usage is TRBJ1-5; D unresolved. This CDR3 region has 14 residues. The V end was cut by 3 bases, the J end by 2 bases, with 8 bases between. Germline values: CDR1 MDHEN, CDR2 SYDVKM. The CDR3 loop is CASSLGSGNQPQHF. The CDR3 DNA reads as TGTGCCAGCAGTTTGGGTTCAGGCAATCAGCCCCAGCATTTT.

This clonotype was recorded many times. CDR3 sequence: CASSLEPTGEKLFF. In nucleotides, the CDR3 is TGCGCCAGCAGCTTGGAACCTACCGGTGAAAAACTGTTTTTT. V and J are TRBV5-1 and TRBJ1-4; D gene unclear. Germline CDR1 SGHRS, CDR2 YFSETQ. The CDR3 is 14 residues long. Trimming removed 0 bases at V and 7 bases at J, with 10 bases between.

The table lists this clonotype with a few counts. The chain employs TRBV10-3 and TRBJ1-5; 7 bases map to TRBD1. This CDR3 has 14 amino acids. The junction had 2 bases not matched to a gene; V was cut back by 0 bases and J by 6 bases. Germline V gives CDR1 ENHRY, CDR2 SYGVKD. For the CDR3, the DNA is TGTGCCATCAGTGAGTCGAAGGGGGCTCAGCCCCAGCATTTT. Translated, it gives CAISESKGAQPQHF.

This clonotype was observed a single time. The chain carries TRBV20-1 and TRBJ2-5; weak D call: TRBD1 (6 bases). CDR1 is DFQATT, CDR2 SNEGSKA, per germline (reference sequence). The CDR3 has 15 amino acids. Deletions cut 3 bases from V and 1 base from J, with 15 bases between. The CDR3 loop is CSARSAGDGQETQYF. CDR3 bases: TGCAGTGCTAGGAGTGCAGGGGACGGCCAAGAGACCCAGTACTTC.

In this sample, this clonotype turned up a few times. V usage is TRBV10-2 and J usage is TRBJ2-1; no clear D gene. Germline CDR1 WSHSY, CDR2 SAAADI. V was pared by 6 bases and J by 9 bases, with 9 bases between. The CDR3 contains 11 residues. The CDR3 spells CASRASSEQFF. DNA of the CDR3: TGCGCCAGCAGGGCCTCCAGTGAGCAGTTCTTC.